Following are 22 T cell receptor beta chains from one sample sequenced in a study of T-cell memory formation after mild COVID-19 listed by TCRdb under 2021. Library preparation used 5' RACE. TCRdb lists the instrument as Illumina NovaSeq 6000. Through fastp at Q25 and MiXCR, TCRdb rebuilt clones from the public reads, retaining in-frame beta chains. For every CDR3 protein sequence, its rows merge into one entry that carries the most common genes and DNA. The sample table lists 350,000 to 500,000 distinct CDR3 sequences, about 20% of them with a count of one. The ten largest clones represent roughly a fifth of the sample. Specimen: PBMCs or a T cell subset sorted from them (not recorded which). These receptors originate from a man between 18 and 35 years old who had mild COVID-19 (a few samples of this study predate the infection). The sample titles of this study are shuffled in the database, so cell type and time point are left out; the donor was told from shared clones.

There are many counts of this clonotype. The gene calls are TRBV11-2 and TRBJ2-1, with TRBD2 matching over 8 bases. The CDR3 totals 15 residues. J gave up 4 bases and V 1 base, and 3 bases lay outside the gene matches. Germline loops: CDR1 SGHAT, CDR2 FQNNGV. Written as DNA, the CDR3 is TGTGCCAGCAGCTTAGGCGGGGGGCGATACAATGAGCAGTTCTTC. Translation gives CASSLGGGRYNEQFF.

The V gene is TRBV20-1, the J gene TRBJ2-3; D not resolved. The CDR3 loop spans 17 amino acids. Deletions cut 5 bases from V and 0 bases from J, with 21 bases between. Germline V gives CDR1 DFQATT, CDR2 SNEGSKA (reference sequence). CDR3 loop: CSAHTAWTEASTDTQYF. The CDR3 DNA sequence: TGCAGTGCTCATACCGCCTGGACCGAGGCTAGCACAGATACGCAGTATTTT.

There are a few counts of this clonotype. This chain joins TRBV7-9 and TRBJ2-1; perhaps D is TRBD1 or TRBD2 (5 bases each). The CDR3 covers 18 residues. The germline V gene encodes CDR1 SEHNR and CDR2 FQNEAQ (reference sequence). V was cut by 5 bases and J by 0 bases, with 20 bases left in between. CDR3 nucleotides: TGTGCCAGCAGCCCCAAGGAGGTAGGGGACGGCTCCTACAATGAGCAGTTCTTC. It specifies CASSPKEVGDGSYNEQFF. Full variable domain (remainder filled in from reference TRBV7-9 and TRBJ2-1): DTGVSQNPRHKITKRGQNVTFRCDPISEHNRLYWYRQTLGQGPEFLTYFQNEAQLEKSRLLSDRFSAERPKGSFSTLEIQRTEQGDSAMYLCASSPKEVGDGSYNEQFFGPGTRLTVL.

This chain connects TRBV9 to TRBJ2-6; D is ambiguous. Trimming cost V 4 bases and J 4 bases, with 9 bases left between them. This CDR3 is 14 amino acids long. Looked up from germline, CDR1 is SGDLS and CDR2 is YYNGEE. CDR3 sequence: CASSPDLGANVLTF. The CDR3 nucleotides are TGTGCCAGCAGCCCTGATCTGGGGGCCAACGTCCTGACTTTC.

This clonotype was seen more than once but under ten times. The rearrangement joins TRBV18 to TRBJ2-7; 10 bases align to TRBD1. This CDR3 is 12 amino acids long. In germline, CDR1 is KGHSH, CDR2 LQKENI. The CDR3 is CASSHRDRGFAV. The CDR3 DNA is TGTGCCAGCTCACACCGGGACAGGGGTTTCGCCGTC.

This clonotype was detected only a few times. This chain uses TRBV7-9 with TRBJ2-7, with 8 nucleotides matching TRBD1. J lost 4 bases, V lost 5 bases, and 13 bases had no gene match. Germline V CDR1 and CDR2: SEHNR, FQNEAQ (reference sequence). CDR3 length: 16 amino acids. This CDR3 is CASSGPRGQGLYEQYF. CDR3 in DNA: TGTGCCAGCAGCGGGCCCCGCGGACAGGGTCTGTACGAGCAGTACTTC.

CDR3: CASSVALGVGANTQYF. CDR3 DNA: TGTGCCAGCAGCGTAGCCCTGGGAGTGGGGGCAAATACGCAGTATTTT. The chain joins TRBV9 to TRBJ2-3, with D possibly matching TRBD1 (6 bases). The germline V and J ends were trimmed by 0 bases and 7 bases, with 18 bases remaining between them. The CDR3 is made up of 16 amino acids. CDR1 is SGDLS, CDR2 YYNGEE, per germline.

The chain links TRBV29-1 to TRBJ1-5, with 7 nucleotides matching TRBD1. The CDR3 has 15 amino acids. CDR1 is SQVTM and CDR2 is ANQGSEA in the germline V gene. The ends lost 4 bases at V and 1 base at J; junction bases unmatched: 7. For the CDR3, the DNA is TGCAGCGTTGGGACAGGAATAGGGAGCAATCAGCCCCAGCATTTT. Translation gives CSVGTGIGSNQPQHF.

V usage is TRBV14 and J usage is TRBJ2-1; 8 nucleotides match TRBD2. The germline CDR1 and CDR2 sequences are SGHDN and FVKESK. The CDR3 has 16 amino acids. The junction had 15 bases not matched to a gene; V was cut back by 4 bases and J by 10 bases. The DNA of the CDR3 is TGTGCCAGCAGCCGTAGGGGACTAGGAGGTTTCAGGGAGCAGTTCTTC. The encoded protein is CASSRRGLGGFREQFF.

The rearrangement uses TRBV7-8 and TRBJ2-2; TRBD2 aligns across 8 bases. The CDR3 has 15 amino acids. The ends lost 3 bases at V and 3 bases at J; junction bases unmatched: 3. Germline values: CDR1 SGHVS, CDR2 FQNEAQ. DNA of the CDR3: TGTGCCAGCAGCTTTGCGGGGGGATACACCGGGGAGCTGTTTTTT. It is translated as CASSFAGGYTGELFF.

This clonotype came up a few times. The chain uses TRBV29-1 and TRBJ2-7; weak D call: TRBD2 (5 bases). The CDR3 consists of 11 residues. In germline, CDR1 is SQVTM, CDR2 ANQGSEA. Between the trimmed V and J ends, which lost 5 bases and 3 bases, there was a span of 8 bases. In DNA form, the CDR3 reads TGCAGCGTTCGGACTGTCTACGAGCAGTACTTC. This codes for CSVRTVYEQYF.

This chain links TRBV15 with TRBJ2-3; D call uncertain. Germline values: CDR1 LNHNV, CDR2 YYDKDF (reference sequence). Trimming removed 1 base from V and 6 bases from J, with 5 bases in between. The CDR3 consists of 12 residues. CDR3 loop: CATSRGWDTQYF. In DNA, the CDR3 is TGTGCCACCAGCAGAGGATGGGATACGCAGTATTTT.

On this clonotype itself: A much larger clone differs by one base, so this may be a read error. The J gene is TRBJ1-5, the V gene TRBV20-1, with 8 bases lining up with TRBD1. J gave up 6 bases and V 0 bases, and 4 bases lay outside the gene matches. CDR3 length equals 14 residues. Germline V gene lookup returns CDR1 DFQATT and CDR2 SNEGSKA (reference sequence). CDR3 amino acids: CSAREGQGIQPQHF. The CDR3 DNA reads TGCAGTGCTAGAGAAGGACAGGGTATTCAGCCCCAGCATTTT.

The CDR3 DNA follows: TGTGCCAGCAGCCAGGGGGTATATGGCTACACCTTC. This gives the protein CASSQGVYGYTF. The V call is TRBV3-1, the J call TRBJ1-2; TRBD1 might be the D (5 bases). The V gene lost 3 bases and the J gene lost 5 bases, with 7 bases spanning the gap. This CDR3 comprises 12 residues. Germline V gene sequence: CDR1 LGHDT, CDR2 YNNKEL (reference sequence).

This chain joins TRBV6-4 and TRBJ2-7, with D unclear. CDR3 size: 10 residues. V was shortened by 6 bases and J by 4 bases, with 4 bases between the two germline ends. Germline V gene lookup returns CDR1 MRHNA and CDR2 SNTAGT. The CDR3 sequence is CASRFYEQYV. For the CDR3, the DNA is TGTGCCAGCAGGTTTTACGAGCAGTACGTC.

The gene calls are TRBV27 and TRBJ2-5, with TRBD2 matching over 7 bases. The CDR3 has 16 amino acids. V gave up 3 bases and J gave up 4 bases; unmatched junction bases: 11. CDR1 MNHEY and CDR2 SMNVEV come from the germline V gene (reference sequence). CDR3 in DNA: TGTGCCAGCAGTTTCACCGGGACTATGGGTCCAGAGACCCAGTACTTC. Translating gives CASSFTGTMGPETQYF.

This clonotype was picked up a small number of times. The gene calls are TRBV5-1 and TRBJ2-3; weak D call: TRBD2 (5 bases). The V gene lost 6 bases and the J gene lost 1 base, with 18 bases spanning the gap. The CDR3 totals 16 residues. CDR1 and CDR2 from the germline V gene are SGHRS and YFSETQ. The CDR3 DNA is TGCGCCAGCAACCCTCGGGGAAAAAGGGGCACAGATACGCAGTATTTT. It yields the protein CASNPRGKRGTDTQYF.

This clonotype was recorded a few times. The chain links TRBV7-2 to TRBJ1-2; 7 bases agree with TRBD1. This CDR3 comprises 14 residues. The J segment lost 2 bases and the V segment lost 5 bases, leaving 5 bases of the junction unmatched. Germline CDR1 reads SGHTA; CDR2 reads FQGNSA. This chain's CDR3 is CASSTGTANYGYTF. CDR3 DNA: TGTGCCAGCAGCACCGGGACAGCCAACTATGGCTACACCTTC.

This rearrangement joins TRBV19 to TRBJ1-1, with D tentatively TRBD1 (5 bases). Germline V gene sequence: CDR1 LNHDA, CDR2 SQIVND (reference sequence). Trimming pared 1 base from V and 1 base from J, leaving 13 bases between. The CDR3 consists of 16 residues. The CDR3 loop reads CASSIGFGRANTEAFF. CDR3 DNA sequence: TGTGCCAGTAGTATAGGGTTCGGCAGGGCGAACACTGAAGCTTTCTTT.

The count of this clonotype is one. The rearrangement links TRBV5-1 to TRBJ2-1; 11 positions match TRBD2. The germline V gene has CDR1 SGHRS and CDR2 YFSETQ. V lost 4 bases to trimming and J lost 4 bases; unmatched junction nucleotides: 19. The CDR3 is 20 amino acids. As DNA, the CDR3 is TGCGCCAGCAGCCCCCTTTACTTGACTAGCGGGGACTCACTTTACAATGAGCAGTTCTTC. It is translated as CASSPLYLTSGDSLYNEQFF.

J is TRBJ1-1 and V is TRBV7-3, with D perhaps matching TRBD1 (5 bases). This CDR3 is built from 14 residues. Deletions cut 5 bases from V and 4 bases from J, with 14 bases between. Germline V CDR1 and CDR2: SGHTA, FQGTGA. CDR3: CASSPTVDSTEAFF. The CDR3, as DNA: TGTGCCAGCAGCCCAACCGTCGACAGCACTGAAGCTTTCTTT.

There are a few counts of this clonotype. The rearrangement uses TRBV5-1 and TRBJ1-2; D is undetermined. The CDR3 covers 13 residues. The V gene lost 7 bases and the J gene lost 2 bases, with 12 bases spanning the gap. The germline gives CDR1 SGHRS, CDR2 YFSETQ. Written as DNA, the CDR3 is TGCGCCAGCCGAGGCACAGACAACTATGGCTACACCTTC. Translation: CASRGTDNYGYTF.